A selection of T cell receptor beta chains follows, all from one sample in a study of shared clonotypes between healthy human individuals. Libraries were prepared by immunoSEQ multiplex PCR; TCRdb keeps only in-frame clonotypes and omits some of them. Among approximately 2.5 million clones listed, 80% to 95% were seen once. The sequencing input was naive CD4+ T cells from PBMCs. Every receptor here comes from a man between 18 and 35 years old in good health. Some clones in this sample may be carry-over from other donors' samples. CDR3s include the opening cysteine and the closing phenylalanine or tryptophan. Each record gives: J gene, CDR3 length, V gene, D gene, clone size, CDR3 protein, CDR3 DNA. A D gene is named only where the DNA matches it firmly. Rows may omit the clone size; those that give it use once, few, many or a size class.

TRBJ2-1 16 TRBV7-7 TRBD2 - CASSPRTSGTPNEQFF TGTGCCAGCAGCCCACGGACTAGCGGGACCCCCAATGAGCAGTTCTTC
TRBJ2-1 15 TRBV7-8 - - CASSLDRGGYNEQFF TGTGCCAGCAGCTTAGACAGGGGAGGCTACAATGAGCAGTTCTTC
TRBJ1-5 16 TRBV30 TRBD1 few CAWSKKGQGAYQPQHF TGTGCCTGGAGTAAGAAGGGACAGGGGGCGTATCAGCCCCAGCATTTT
TRBJ2-7 14 TRBV4-1 - - CASSRIGSTYEQYF TGCGCCAGCAGCCGAATAGGGTCGACCTACGAGCAGTACTTC
TRBJ2-3 16 TRBV5-1 TRBD2 - CASSPPLAAGGDTQYF TGCGCCAGCAGCCCACCTCTAGCGGCGGGTGGAGATACGCAGTATTTT
TRBJ2-5 13 TRBV30 TRBD2 - CAWVAGGGETQYF TGTGCCTGGGTAGCGGGAGGCGGGGAGACCCAGTACTTC
TRBJ2-3 16 TRBV6-5 - - CASSYDTVSSTDTQYF TGTGCCAGCAGTTACGATACAGTTTCTAGCACAGATACGCAGTATTTT
TRBJ1-1 12 TRBV18 - - CASSLGQGKAFF TGTGCCAGCTCACTGGGGCAGGGAAAAGCTTTCTTT
TRBJ1-1 12 TRBV28 - - CASRRTDTEAFF TGTGCCAGCAGGCGGACAGACACTGAAGCTTTCTTT
TRBJ2-7 13 TRBV29-1 - - CSVAEVGSYEQYF TGCAGCGTTGCGGAGGTAGGGTCCTACGAGCAGTACTTC
TRBJ2-5 13 TRBV14 - - CASSQGLQETQYF TGTGCCAGCAGCCAAGGGCTACAAGAGACCCAGTACTTC
TRBJ2-7 16 TRBV2 TRBD2 - CASSALAGGPSYEQYF TGTGCCAGCAGTGCACTAGCGGGAGGGCCGTCCTACGAGCAGTACTTC
TRBJ2-5 14 TRBV9 TRBD1 - CASTLTGGEETQYF TGTGCCAGCACCTTGACAGGGGGTGAAGAGACCCAGTACTTC
TRBJ1-4 16 TRBV27 - - CASSPSYLRTNEKLFF TGTGCCAGCAGTCCTTCTTACCTCCGCACTAATGAAAAACTGTTTTTT
TRBJ2-2 14 TRBV10-3 - - CAISRQGGTGELFF TGTGCCATCAGTCGCCAGGGGGGCACCGGGGAGCTGTTTTTT
TRBJ2-7 13 TRBV28 - - CATSPGARYEQYF TGTGCCACTAGCCCAGGGGCGCGGTACGAGCAGTACTTC
TRBJ2-3 14 TRBV5-1 - once CASSPPPYTDTQYF TGCGCCAGCAGCCCCCCGCCCTACACAGATACGCAGTATTTT
TRBJ2-5 14 TRBV5-4 - - CASRLGGGQETQYF TGTGCCAGCAGACTGGGAGGGGGTCAAGAGACCCAGTACTTC
TRBJ1-1 14 TRBV7-2 - - CASSLGHWNTEAFF TGTGCCAGCAGCCTCGGACACTGGAACACTGAAGCTTTCTTT
TRBJ1-2 11 TRBV20-1 - once CSVGPGRGYTF TGCAGTGTAGGGCCAGGACGTGGCTACACCTTC
TRBJ1-4 15 TRBV23-1 - - CASSHSSRVREKLFF TGCGCCAGCAGTCATTCTTCGAGGGTGAGGGAAAAACTGTTTTTT
TRBJ1-2 11 TRBV28 - - CASRTDRYYTF TGTGCCAGCAGAACGGACCGCTACTACACCTTC
TRBJ1-5 14 TRBV10-3 TRBD1 - CAISTGTENQPQHF TGTGCCATCAGTACCGGGACAGAAAATCAGCCCCAGCATTTT
TRBJ2-7 15 TRBV19 TRBD1 - CASSIMAGGPYEQYF TGTGCCAGTAGTATAATGGCAGGGGGACCCTACGAGCAGTACTTC
TRBJ1-5 15 TRBV2 - few CASRPGGTSNQPQHF TGTGCCAGCAGGCCCGGGGGCACTAGCAATCAGCCCCAGCATTTT
TRBJ1-1 13 TRBV5-1 - - CASSLGGVPEAFF TGCGCCAGCAGCTTGGGAGGGGTCCCTGAAGCTTTCTTT
TRBJ1-5 14 TRBV4-3 - - CASSPGSGNQPQHF TGCGCCAGCAGCCCCGGAAGTGGCAATCAGCCCCAGCATTTT
TRBJ2-1 16 TRBV28 TRBD2 - CASSLGASGVYNEQFF TGTGCCAGCAGTTTGGGGGCTAGCGGGGTATACAATGAGCAGTTCTTC
TRBJ2-1 16 TRBV6-6 - - CASTPGGGSSYNEQFF TGTGCCAGCACCCCAGGGGGGGGAAGCTCCTACAATGAGCAGTTCTTC
TRBJ2-1 21 TRBV7-7 TRBD2 - CASNAISRTSGNELENNEQFF TGTGCCAGCAACGCAATCTCGAGAACTAGCGGGAATGAGCTGGAGAACAATGAGCAGTTCTTC
TRBJ2-5 15 TRBV4-1 - - CASSRLQGRQETQYF TGCGCCAGCAGCCGTTTACAGGGGAGGCAAGAGACCCAGTACTTC
TRBJ2-5 14 TRBV30 TRBD2 - CAWRAAGGSETQYF TGTGCCTGGAGGGCCGCGGGAGGGAGCGAGACCCAGTACTTC
TRBJ2-3 16 TRBV19 TRBD2 - CASSRSGLAGSDTQYF TGTGCCAGTAGTCGATCGGGACTAGCGGGATCAGATACGCAGTATTTT
TRBJ1-5 16 TRBV5-8 - - CASSLHSGGGDQPQHF TGTGCCAGCAGCCTGCACTCTGGGGGGGGCGATCAGCCCCAGCATTTT
TRBJ2-1 15 TRBV15 TRBD2 - CATSRGLAADNEQFF TGTGCCACCAGCAGAGGTCTAGCGGCGGACAATGAGCAGTTCTTC